This T cell receptor (beta chain) stems from a study of T cells in Graves' hyperthyroidism and ophthalmopathy. This CDR3 comprises 14 residues. Germline V gene lookup returns CDR1 SGHRS and CDR2 YFSETQ. Trimming stripped 4 bases from V and 3 bases from J, with 13 bases between. Authors of the study amplified TCR beta CDR3 regions from RNA transcripts. Researchers ran a first-round RT-PCR on the TCR CDR3 using the HTBI primer set. TCRdb recomputed calls from the multiplex PCR reads with MiXCR, one row per CDR3 protein. The sample lists approximately 870,000 distinct CDR3 sequences, about two fifths seen once, with approximately 10% in the top ten. The PBMCs studied were ones that came from about 9.9 ml fresh peripheral blood.

The receptor comes from a man between 18 and 35 years old with Graves' hyperthyroidism. The sequenced material came from blood. The V and J genes are TRBV5-1 and TRBJ1-1, with no clear D. CDR3 sequence reads: CASSLGHSDTEAFF. In DNA, the CDR3 is TGCGCCAGCAGCCTAGGGCATTCGGACACTGAAGCTTTCTTT.